One and the same sample provided the 20 T cell receptor beta chains below, sequenced in a study of T cell responses to AZD1222 COVID-19 vaccine. The table came from immunoSEQ multiplex PCR; TCRdb's copy has only in-frame clones and leaves some out. The repertoire holds about 130,000 clones, approximately 90% seen once, with around 24% in the top ten. The source material was peripheral blood, sampled on day 0 of AZD1222 vaccination. The origin of the receptors is an adult in good health.

CDR3 DNA sequence: TGTGCCAGCAGCCAAGCGGCAGGCGGTAACTCCGGGGAGCTGTTTTTT. Protein: CASSQAAGGNSGELFF. The rearrangement links TRBV3-1 (or the pseudogene TRBV3-2) to TRBJ2-2; D ambiguous. Germline V lookup: CDR1 LGHDT, CDR2 YNNKEL (reference sequence). Deletions cut 1 base from V and 6 bases from J, with 15 bases between. The CDR3 length is 16 residues.

The chain couples TRBV21-1 to TRBJ1-6; the D call of TRBD1 is as the table states it, not checked on the DNA. TRBV21-1 represents a pseudogene. The CDR3 sequence is 15 residues long. CDR3 sequence (DNA): TGTCCCAGCCGCCCCCCAGGACAGGGGGGCGCACCCCTCCACTTT. As protein: CPSRPPGQGGAPLHF.

This chain uses TRBV7-8 with TRBJ2-1, with unresolved D. The CDR3 loop spans 11 amino acids. Germline CDR1 and CDR2: SGHVS and FQNEAQ. Deletions cut 3 bases from V and 6 bases from J, with 3 bases between. The CDR3 DNA reads TGTGCCAGCAGCTTCCGCAATGAGCAGTTCTTC. Translating gives CASSFRNEQFF. Complete variable domain (other parts from reference TRBV7-8 and TRBJ2-1): GAGVSQSPRYKVAKRGQDVALRCDPISGHVSLFWYQQALGQGPEFLTYFQNEAQLDKSGLPSDRFFAERPEGSVSTLKIQRTQQEDSAVYLCASSFRNEQFFGPGTRLTVL.

The chain has TRBV9 and TRBJ1-2; no clear D gene. Deletions cut 0 bases from V and 3 bases from J, with 15 bases between. Germline V gives CDR1 SGDLS, CDR2 YYNGEE. This CDR3 is built from 16 residues. The CDR3 region has the DNA TGTGCCAGCAGCGTAGCTATGGGTGGTCGTTACTATGGCTACACCTTC. This translates into CASSVAMGGRYYGYTF.

The CDR3 is CATPSGKYEQYF. DNA for the CDR3: TGTGCCACCCCCTCGGGAAAATACGAGCAGTACTTC. The rearrangement links TRBV5-3 to TRBJ2-7; D possibly corresponds to TRBD2 (5 bases). TRBV5-3 is marked as an open reading frame, function uncertain. This CDR3 is 12 amino acids long. V was trimmed by 9 bases and J by 4 bases, leaving 14 bases between them.

This clone is a singleton in its sample. Other DNA sequences of this sample code for an identical CDR3. The chain combines TRBV5-1 with TRBJ2-7; perhaps TRBD1 as D (5 bases). With 2 bases removed from V and 3 bases from J, the gap between germline ends came to 6 bases. The V gene's germline CDR1 is SGHRS and CDR2 YFSETQ. The CDR3 spans 12 residues. The CDR3 region has the DNA TGCGCCAGCAGCTTTCAGGGCTACGAGCAGTACTTC. Amino acid sequence: CASSFQGYEQYF.

The chain is built from TRBV4-3 and TRBJ1-1; D may be TRBD1 (5 bases). The CDR3 consists of 15 residues. V dropped 0 bases and J dropped 5 bases, with 13 bases sitting between them. The germline V gene has CDR1 LGHNA and CDR2 YSLEER. The CDR3 nucleotides read TGCGCCAGCAGCCAAGATTATGCAGGGAAGACTGAAGCTTTCTTT. Its translation is CASSQDYAGKTEAFF.

J is TRBJ2-7 and V is TRBV15; the D gene is possibly TRBD2 (6 bases). The CDR3 contains 16 residues. Deletions cut 1 base from V and 5 bases from J, with 18 bases between. Looked up from germline, CDR1 is LNHNV and CDR2 is YYDKDF (reference sequence). The CDR3 is CATSRAASGVGNEQYF. CDR3 nucleotides: TGTGCCACCAGCAGAGCGGCTTCGGGGGTGGGTAACGAGCAGTACTTC.

This clone was seen more than once but under ten times. The chain joins TRBV7-8 to TRBJ2-1; D may be TRBD1 or TRBD2 (5 bases each). The germline V gene has CDR1 SGHVS and CDR2 FQNEAQ. Trimming removed 4 bases from V and 0 bases from J, with 13 bases in between. The CDR3 sequence is 16 residues long. The CDR3 nucleotides read TGTGCCAGCAGCTCCCAATGGGGGATCTCCTACAATGAGCAGTTCTTC. Translation gives CASSSQWGISYNEQFF.

The chain has TRBV9 and TRBJ1-6; no reliable D call. The CDR3 sequence is 15 residues long. V dropped 2 bases and J dropped 6 bases, with 12 bases sitting between them. Germline CDR1 and CDR2: SGDLS and YYNGEE. CDR3 in DNA: TGTGCCAGCAGCGTGGCAGATCGTTCTAATTCACCCCTCCACTTT. This gives the protein CASSVADRSNSPLHF.

J is TRBJ1-6 and V is TRBV19; the D is unclear. This CDR3 spans 15 amino acids. Per germline, CDR1 LNHDA and CDR2 SQIVND (reference sequence). V shed 3 bases and J shed 6 bases, with 12 bases lying between them. The CDR3: CASSMRFPSNSPLHF. The CDR3, as DNA: TGTGCCAGTAGTATGAGGTTCCCCTCTAATTCACCCCTCCACTTT.

This clone was observed a single time. The V call is TRBV19, the J call TRBJ1-2; the D gene is possibly TRBD1 (6 bases). The CDR3 is 14 residues long. V shed 3 bases and J shed 4 bases, with 12 bases lying between them. From germline, CDR1 is LNHDA and CDR2 SQIVND (reference sequence). For the CDR3, the DNA is TGTGCCAGTAGTATTTCGGGGGGCCTCTATGGCTACACCTTC. It specifies CASSISGGLYGYTF.

This chain connects TRBV29-1 to TRBJ1-2; TRBD1 might be the D (6 bases). This CDR3 contains 14 residues. V was pared by 6 bases and J by 8 bases, with 22 bases between. Germline loops: CDR1 SQVTM, CDR2 ANQGSEA. The CDR3 sequence is CSVAIGGRGGGYTF. As DNA, the CDR3 is TGCAGCGTCGCTATCGGGGGGCGCGGAGGCGGCTACACCTTC.

The chain joins TRBV6-5 to TRBJ1-2, with D tentatively TRBD1 (5 bases). With 6 bases removed from V and 4 bases from J, the gap between germline ends came to 15 bases. CDR1 and CDR2 (germline): MNHEY, SVGAGI. The CDR3 sequence is 14 residues long. DNA of the CDR3: TGTGCCAGCAGACAGGCCGGGCCTGTCTATGGCTACACCTTC. Its translation is CASRQAGPVYGYTF.

CDR3 sequence reads: CASSATPDQPQHF. DNA of the CDR3: TGTGCCAGCAGCGCGACCCCCGATCAGCCCCAGCATTTT. This rearrangement joins TRBV9 to TRBJ1-5; no clear D. Germline V gene lookup returns CDR1 SGDLS and CDR2 YYNGEE. Trimming removed 3 bases from V and 5 bases from J, with 9 bases in between. This CDR3 comprises 13 residues.

The chain employs TRBV12-2 and TRBJ2-7. TRBV12-2 is reported as a pseudogene. CDR3 length: 16 amino acids. CDR3 sequence reads: CASRLPWITSSYEQYF. In DNA, the CDR3 is TGTGCAAGTCGCTTGCCATGGATTACCTCTTCCTACGAGCAGTACTTC.

The V and J genes are TRBV5-1 and TRBJ1-2; D not certain. CDR3 length equals 14 residues. Germline values: CDR1 SGHRS, CDR2 YFSETQ. Trimming took off 0 bases at V and 7 bases at J, with 13 bases between the two ends. The CDR3 region has the DNA TGCGCCAGCAGCTTGGCCGTGAGGGTATCTGGCTACACCTTC. Translating it yields CASSLAVRVSGYTF.

This sequence joins TRBV6-2 or TRBV6-3 and TRBJ2-7; D is ambiguous. Trimming shortened V by 6 bases and J by 2 bases, and 8 bases separated the two germline ends. From germline, CDR1 is MNHEY and CDR2 SVGEGT. The CDR3 is 12 residues long. The CDR3 nucleotides read TGTGCCAGCAGCTTAACTGCCTACGAGCAGTACTTC. As protein: CASSLTAYEQYF.

The chain is built from TRBV7-2 and TRBJ2-4, with D tentatively TRBD1 (7 bases). The CDR3 sequence is 13 residues long. V was trimmed by 3 bases and J by 11 bases, leaving 14 bases between them. Per germline, CDR1 SGHTA and CDR2 FQGNSA. The CDR3 DNA reads as TGTGCCAGCAGCTTGGAGGGGGCAGTCGTTCAGTACTTC. It specifies CASSLEGAVVQYF.

The chain combines TRBV7-9 with TRBJ1-4; no firm D call. With 6 bases removed from V and 8 bases from J, the gap between germline ends came to 19 bases. This CDR3 is built from 15 residues. Germline CDR1 is SEHNR and CDR2 is FQNEAQ (reference sequence). CDR3 coding DNA: TGTGCCAGCAGGTCAGAGGCGCTGGGTCTCGAAAAACTGTTTTTT. Amino acid sequence: CASRSEALGLEKLFF.